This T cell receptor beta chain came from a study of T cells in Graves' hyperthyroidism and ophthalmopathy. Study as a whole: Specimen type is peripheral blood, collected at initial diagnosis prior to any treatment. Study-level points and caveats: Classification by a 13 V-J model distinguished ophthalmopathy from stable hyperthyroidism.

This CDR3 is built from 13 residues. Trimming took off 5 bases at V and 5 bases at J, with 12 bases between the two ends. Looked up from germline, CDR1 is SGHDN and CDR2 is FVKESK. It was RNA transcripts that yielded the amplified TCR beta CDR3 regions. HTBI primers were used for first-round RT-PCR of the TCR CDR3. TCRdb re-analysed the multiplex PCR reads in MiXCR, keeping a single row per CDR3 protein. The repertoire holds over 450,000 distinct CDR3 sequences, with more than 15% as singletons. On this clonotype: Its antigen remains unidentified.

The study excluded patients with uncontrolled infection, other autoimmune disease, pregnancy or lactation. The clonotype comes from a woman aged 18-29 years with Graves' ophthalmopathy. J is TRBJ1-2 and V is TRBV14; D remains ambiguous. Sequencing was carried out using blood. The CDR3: CASSNTRVYGYTF. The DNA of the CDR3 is TGTGCCAGCAGCAATACCCGGGTTTATGGCTACACCTTC. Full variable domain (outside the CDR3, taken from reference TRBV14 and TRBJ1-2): EAGVTQFPSHSVIEKGQTVTLRCDPISGHDNLYWYRRVMGKEIKFLLHFVKESKQDESGMPNNRFLAERTGGTYSTLKVQPAELEDSGVYFCASSNTRVYGYTFGSGTRLTVV.